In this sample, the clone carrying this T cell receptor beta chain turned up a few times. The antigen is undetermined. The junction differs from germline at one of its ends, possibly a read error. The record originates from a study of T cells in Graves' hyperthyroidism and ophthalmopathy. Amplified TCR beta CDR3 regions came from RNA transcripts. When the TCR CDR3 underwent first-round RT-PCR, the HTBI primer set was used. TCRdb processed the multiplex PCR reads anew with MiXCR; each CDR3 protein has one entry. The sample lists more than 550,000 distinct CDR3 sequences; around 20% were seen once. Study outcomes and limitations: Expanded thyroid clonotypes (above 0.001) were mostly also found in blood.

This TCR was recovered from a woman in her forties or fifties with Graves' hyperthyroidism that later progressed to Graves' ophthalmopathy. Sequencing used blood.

For the CDR3, the DNA is TGTGCTAGCAGCCCCCTAGCGGCGGAGAACAATGAGCAGTTCTTC. Translated, it gives CASSPLAAENNEQFF. V is TRBV7-7 and J is TRBJ2-1; TRBD2 agrees at 7 bases. This CDR3 is 15 amino acids long. Germline CDR1 and CDR2: SSHAT and FNYEAQ (reference sequence).